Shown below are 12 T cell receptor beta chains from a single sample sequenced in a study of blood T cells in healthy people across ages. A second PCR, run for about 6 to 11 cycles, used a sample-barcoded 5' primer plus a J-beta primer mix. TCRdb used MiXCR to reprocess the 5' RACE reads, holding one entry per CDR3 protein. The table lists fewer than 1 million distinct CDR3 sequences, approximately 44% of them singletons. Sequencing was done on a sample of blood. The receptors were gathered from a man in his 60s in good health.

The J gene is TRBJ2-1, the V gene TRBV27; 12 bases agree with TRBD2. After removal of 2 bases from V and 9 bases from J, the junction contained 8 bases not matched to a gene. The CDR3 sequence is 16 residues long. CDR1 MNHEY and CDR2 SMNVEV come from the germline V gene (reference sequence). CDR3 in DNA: TGTGCCAGCAGTTTAATCGCTAGCGGGGGGGCTTCTGAGCAGTTCTTC. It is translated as CASSLIASGGASEQFF.

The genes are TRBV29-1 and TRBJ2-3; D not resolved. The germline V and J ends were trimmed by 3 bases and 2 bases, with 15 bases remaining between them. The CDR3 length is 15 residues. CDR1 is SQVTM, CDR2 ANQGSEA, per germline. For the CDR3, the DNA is TGCAGCGTTGATGGCCACGGGCCCATCACAGATACGCAGTATTTT. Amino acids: CSVDGHGPITDTQYF.

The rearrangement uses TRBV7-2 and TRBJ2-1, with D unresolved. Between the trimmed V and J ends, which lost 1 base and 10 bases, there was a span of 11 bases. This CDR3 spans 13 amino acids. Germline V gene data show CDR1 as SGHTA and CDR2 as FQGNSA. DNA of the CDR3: TGTGCCAGCAGCTTAGTTGCGCCTGGAGAGCAGTTCTTC. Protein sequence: CASSLVAPGEQFF.

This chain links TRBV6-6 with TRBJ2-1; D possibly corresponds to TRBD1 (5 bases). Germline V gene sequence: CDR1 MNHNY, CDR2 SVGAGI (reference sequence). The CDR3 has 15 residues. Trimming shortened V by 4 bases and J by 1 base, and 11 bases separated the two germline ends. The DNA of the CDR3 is TGTGCCAGCAGTTCCGACAGCCGGTCCTACAATGAGCAGTTCTTC. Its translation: CASSSDSRSYNEQFF.

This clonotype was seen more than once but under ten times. CDR3 protein: CASQGSSYEQYF. The CDR3 coding sequence is TGTGCCAGCCAGGGTTCCTCCTACGAGCAGTACTTC. This chain uses TRBV6-6 with TRBJ2-7; D might be TRBD1 (5 bases). CDR1 is MNHNY and CDR2 is SVGAGI in the germline V gene (reference sequence). Trimming removed 8 bases at V and 0 bases at J, with 8 bases between. The CDR3 runs to 12 residues.

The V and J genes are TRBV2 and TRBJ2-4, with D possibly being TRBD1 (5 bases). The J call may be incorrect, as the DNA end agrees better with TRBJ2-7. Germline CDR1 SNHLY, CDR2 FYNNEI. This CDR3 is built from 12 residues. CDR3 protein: CASRDQGREQYF. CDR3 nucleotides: TGTGCCAGCAGGGACCAGGGTCGCGAGCAGTACTTC.

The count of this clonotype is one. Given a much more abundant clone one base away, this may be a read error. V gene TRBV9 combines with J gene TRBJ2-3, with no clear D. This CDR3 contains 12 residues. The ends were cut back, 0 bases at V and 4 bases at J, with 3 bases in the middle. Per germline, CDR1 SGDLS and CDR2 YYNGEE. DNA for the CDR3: TGTGCCAGCAGCGTAGACCCAGATACGCAGTATTTT. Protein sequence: CASSVDPDTQYF.

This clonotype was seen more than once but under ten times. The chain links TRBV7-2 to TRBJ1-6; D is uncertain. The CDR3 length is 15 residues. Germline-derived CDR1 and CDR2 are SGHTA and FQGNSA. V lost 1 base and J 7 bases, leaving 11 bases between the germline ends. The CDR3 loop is CASSLVVGSNSPLHF. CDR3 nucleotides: TGTGCCAGCAGCTTAGTTGTGGGGAGCAATTCACCCCTCCACTTT.

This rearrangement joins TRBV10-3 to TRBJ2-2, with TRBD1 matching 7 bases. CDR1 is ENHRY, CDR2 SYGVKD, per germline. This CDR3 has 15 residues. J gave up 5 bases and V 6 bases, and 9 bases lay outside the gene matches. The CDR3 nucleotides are TGTGCCATCAGCGGCGACAGGGTGGGGACCGGGGAGCTGTTTTTT. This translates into CAISGDRVGTGELFF.

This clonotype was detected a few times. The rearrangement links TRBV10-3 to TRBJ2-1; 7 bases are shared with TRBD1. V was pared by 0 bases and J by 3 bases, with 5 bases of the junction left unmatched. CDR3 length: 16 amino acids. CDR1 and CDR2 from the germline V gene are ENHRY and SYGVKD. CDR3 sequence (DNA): TGTGCCATCAGTGAGTCGACAGGGACCCTCTACAATGAGCAGTTCTTC. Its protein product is CAISESTGTLYNEQFF.

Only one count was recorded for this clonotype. Written as DNA, the CDR3 is TGTGCCAGCAGCTTAGTAGGGGGGAGCGGGGGTAATGAAAAACTGTTTTTT. It encodes CASSLVGGSGGNEKLFF. The chain uses TRBV7-2 and TRBJ1-4, with D perhaps matching TRBD1 (6 bases). CDR3 length equals 17 residues. Germline V CDR1 and CDR2: SGHTA, FQGNSA. The V end lost 1 base, the J end lost 4 bases, and 16 bases lay between the germline ends. Looking up the rest from reference TRBV7-2 and TRBJ1-4 gives the full variable domain: GAGVSQSPSNKVTEKGKDVELRCDPISGHTALYWYRQSLGQGLEFLIYFQGNSAPDKSGLPSDRFSAERTGGSVSTLTIQRTQQEDSAVYLCASSLVGGSGGNEKLFFGSGTQLSVL.

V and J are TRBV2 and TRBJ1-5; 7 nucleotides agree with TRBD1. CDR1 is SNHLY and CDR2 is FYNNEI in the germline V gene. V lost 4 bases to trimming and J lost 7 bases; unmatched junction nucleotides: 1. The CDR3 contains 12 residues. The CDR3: CASSGQGQPQHF. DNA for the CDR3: TGTGCCAGCAGTGGACAGGGCCAGCCCCAGCATTTT. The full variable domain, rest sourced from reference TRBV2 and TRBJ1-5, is EPEVTQTPSHQVTQMGQEVILRCVPISNHLYFYWYRQILGQKVEFLVSFYNNEISEKSEIFDDQFSVERPDGSNFTLKIRSTKLEDSAMYFCASSGQGQPQHFGDGTRLSIL.